These 13 T cell receptor beta chains originate from one sample sequenced in a study of T cells in Graves' hyperthyroidism and ophthalmopathy. From RNA transcripts, TCR beta CDR3 regions were amplified. HTBI primers were employed in a first-round RT-PCR of the TCR CDR3. A single record per CDR3 protein comes from TCRdb applying MiXCR to the multiplex PCR reads. The data show fewer than 550,000 distinct CDR3 sequences, 15% to 17% seen once. The material sequenced was blood. The source is a young woman with Graves' hyperthyroidism.

This clonotype has just a few counts. The J gene is TRBJ2-1, the V gene TRBV30; 7 bases are shared with TRBD2. Germline assignment: CDR1 GTSNPN and CDR2 SVGIG (reference sequence). The CDR3 loop spans 13 amino acids. V lost 6 bases, J lost 6 bases, and 8 bases stayed unmatched. The CDR3 region is CACGLVISNEQFF. The CDR3 DNA reads as TGTGCCTGCGGACTAGTTATTTCCAATGAGCAGTTCTTC.

In this sample, this clonotype turned up many times. The chain carries TRBV30 and TRBJ2-7, with D hard to call. The length of the CDR3 is 12 residues. CDR1 and CDR2 (germline): GTSNPN, SVGIG (reference sequence). The germline V and J ends were trimmed by 3 bases and 5 bases, with 11 bases remaining between them. The CDR3 sequence: CAWSKAAHEQYF. The CDR3 DNA reads as TGTGCCTGGAGCAAAGCCGCACACGAGCAGTACTTC.

The V and J genes are TRBV5-4 and TRBJ2-1; 10 bases map to TRBD2. V lost 4 bases and J lost 6; bases outside the gene matches: 10. The CDR3 length is 16 residues. CDR1 is SGHNT and CDR2 is YYREEE in the germline V gene (reference sequence). CDR3 protein: CASSLSGSGGANEQFF. The CDR3 DNA is TGTGCCAGCAGCCTTTCGGGGAGCGGGGGGGCCAATGAGCAGTTCTTC. Using reference TRBV5-4 and TRBJ2-1 for the parts outside the CDR3, the full variable domain is ETGVTQSPTHLIKTRGQQVTLRCSSQSGHNTVSWYQQALGQGPQFIFQYYREEENGRGNFPPRFSGLQFPNYSSELNVNALELDDSALYLCASSLSGSGGANEQFFGPGTRLTVL.

J is TRBJ2-7 and V is TRBV10-3; D perhaps matches TRBD1 (6 bases). The CDR3 covers 16 residues. The V end lost 3 bases, the J end lost 3 bases, and 18 bases lay between the germline ends. Germline CDR1 is ENHRY and CDR2 is SYGVKD. CDR3 nucleotide sequence: TGTGCCATCAGTGACTCGATCTTAGGGGGTGACTACGAGCAGTACTTC. It translates to CAISDSILGGDYEQYF.

CDR3 protein: CATSRADRGFSEQYF. The CDR3 DNA follows: TGTGCCACCAGCAGAGCGGACAGGGGGTTTAGCGAGCAGTACTTC. The chain has TRBV15 and TRBJ2-7; 10 bases match TRBD1. CDR1 and CDR2 from the germline V gene are LNHNV and YYDKDF (reference sequence). The junction had 6 bases not matched to a gene; V was cut back by 1 base and J by 6 bases. The CDR3 is made up of 15 amino acids.

This clonotype was counted at least ten times. The chain is built from TRBV18 and TRBJ2-5; D not certain. The ends were cut back, 1 base at V and 3 bases at J, with 18 bases in the middle. CDR1 is KGHSH, CDR2 LQKENI, per germline. The length of the CDR3 is 17 residues. The CDR3 DNA sequence: TGTGCCAGCTCACCACGGCCGACGGACCGGATTAAAGAGACCCAGTACTTC. Translated, it gives CASSPRPTDRIKETQYF.

This clonotype has a count of ten or more. The chain combines TRBV12-3 or TRBV12-4 with TRBJ1-2; 7 bases map to TRBD1. V was pared by 1 base and J by 0 bases, with 5 bases of the junction left unmatched. The CDR3 spans 16 residues. CDR3 sequence (DNA): TGTGCCAGCAGTTTAGTTTGGGGGACAGCTAACTATGGCTACACCTTC. Amino acids: CASSLVWGTANYGYTF.

The V and J genes are TRBV29-1 and TRBJ2-3; possibly TRBD1 for D (6 bases). Looked up from germline, CDR1 is SQVTM and CDR2 is ANQGSEA. Deletions cut 4 bases from V and 1 base from J, with 9 bases between. This CDR3 spans 13 amino acids. The CDR3 sequence is CSVARGGTDTQYF. The CDR3 DNA sequence: TGCAGCGTTGCCAGGGGAGGCACAGATACGCAGTATTTT.

This sequence joins TRBV19 and TRBJ1-4; 8 bases map to TRBD1. After removal of 5 bases from V and 11 bases from J, the junction contained 10 bases not matched to a gene. This CDR3 has 14 amino acids. CDR1 and CDR2 (germline): LNHDA, SQIVND (reference sequence). The CDR3 sequence is CASSLGTGQLKLFF. In DNA, the CDR3 is TGTGCCAGTAGTCTCGGGACAGGACAGTTGAAACTGTTTTTT.

The genes are TRBV6-6 and TRBJ1-2; D is perhaps TRBD1 (6 bases). V was cut by 0 bases and J by 4 bases, with 6 bases left in between. The CDR3 extends over 13 amino acids. CDR1 and CDR2 from the germline V gene are MNHNY and SVGAGI (reference sequence). For the CDR3, the DNA is TGTGCCAGCAGTTACTCACAGGGCTATGGCTACACCTTC. Amino acids: CASSYSQGYGYTF.

This clonotype was seen at least ten times. V is TRBV7-9 and J is TRBJ2-3; a weak D match, TRBD2 (5 bases). Trimming cost V 3 bases and J 1 base, with 11 bases left between them. The CDR3 consists of 15 residues. Germline loops: CDR1 SEHNR, CDR2 FQNEAQ (reference sequence). DNA of the CDR3: TGTGCCAGCAGCTTTTCGCGGACTCGCACAGATACGCAGTATTTT. Translation gives CASSFSRTRTDTQYF. Using reference TRBV7-9 and TRBJ2-3 for the parts outside the CDR3, the full variable domain is DTGVSQNPRHKITKRGQNVTFRCDPISEHNRLYWYRQTLGQGPEFLTYFQNEAQLEKSRLLSDRFSAERPKGSFSTLEIQRTEQGDSAMYLCASSFSRTRTDTQYFGPGTRLTVL.

This clonotype was detected many times. The rearrangement links TRBV7-8 to TRBJ2-4; D is perhaps TRBD1 or TRBD2 (7 bases each). Germline loops: CDR1 SGHVS, CDR2 FQNEAQ. V lost 6 bases to trimming and J lost 3 bases, with 15 bases between them. CDR3 length: 15 residues. CDR3 nucleotide sequence: TGTGCCAGCAGTTCAGGGGGGGACGGCAAAAACATTCAGTACTTC. This codes for CASSSGGDGKNIQYF.

This rearrangement joins TRBV29-1 to TRBJ1-2; the D is unclear. The V gene's germline CDR1 is SQVTM and CDR2 ANQGSEA. The V gene lost 5 bases and the J gene lost 7 bases, with 11 bases spanning the gap. This CDR3 is 11 amino acids long. Written as DNA, the CDR3 is TGCAGCGTTCTCGGGTCACGTGGCTACACCTTC. Residues: CSVLGSRGYTF.